This T cell receptor beta chain originates from a study of shared clonotypes between healthy human individuals. V was shortened by 2 bases and J by 3 bases, with 7 bases between the two germline ends. The germline V gene encodes CDR1 ENHRY and CDR2 SYGVKD. This CDR3 has 13 residues. Only in-frame clones appear in the TCRdb table, and some are missing; sequencing was by immunoSEQ multiplex PCR. This sample has 2 million to 2.5 million clones, with roughly 95% found just once. Sequenced material: naive CD4+ T cells sorted from blood. Subset reported: CD45RA+ positively selected. J is TRBJ2-5 and V is TRBV10-3, with D unclear. This TCR was sampled from a young man in good health. CDR3: CAISEVWKETQYF. CDR3 sequence (DNA): TGTGCCATCAGTGAGGTTTGGAAAGAGACCCAGTACTTC.